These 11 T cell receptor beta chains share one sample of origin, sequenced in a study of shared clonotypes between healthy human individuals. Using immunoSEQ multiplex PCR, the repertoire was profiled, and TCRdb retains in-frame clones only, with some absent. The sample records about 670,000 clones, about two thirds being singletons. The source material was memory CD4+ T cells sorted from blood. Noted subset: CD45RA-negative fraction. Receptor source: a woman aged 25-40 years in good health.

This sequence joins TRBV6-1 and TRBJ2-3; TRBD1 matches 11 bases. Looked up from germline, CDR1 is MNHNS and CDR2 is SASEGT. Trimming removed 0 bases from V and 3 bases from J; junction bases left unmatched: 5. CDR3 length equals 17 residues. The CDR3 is CASSEATGQGGTDTQYF. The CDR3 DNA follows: TGTGCCAGCAGTGAAGCCACGGGACAGGGGGGTACAGATACGCAGTATTTT.

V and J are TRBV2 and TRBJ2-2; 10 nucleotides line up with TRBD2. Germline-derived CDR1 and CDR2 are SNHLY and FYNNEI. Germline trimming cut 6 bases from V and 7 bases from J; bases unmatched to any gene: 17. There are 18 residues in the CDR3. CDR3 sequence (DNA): TGTGCCAGCAGCGGACTACTATCTAGCGGGAGTTCGGGCGGGGAGCTGTTTTTT. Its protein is CASSGLLSSGSSGGELFF.

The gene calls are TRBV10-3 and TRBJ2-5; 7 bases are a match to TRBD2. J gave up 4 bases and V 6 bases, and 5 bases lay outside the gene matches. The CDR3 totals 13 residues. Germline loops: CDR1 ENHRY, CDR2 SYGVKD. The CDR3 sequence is CAISPTGGETQYF. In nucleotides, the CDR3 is TGTGCCATCAGCCCCACGGGGGGAGAGACCCAGTACTTC.

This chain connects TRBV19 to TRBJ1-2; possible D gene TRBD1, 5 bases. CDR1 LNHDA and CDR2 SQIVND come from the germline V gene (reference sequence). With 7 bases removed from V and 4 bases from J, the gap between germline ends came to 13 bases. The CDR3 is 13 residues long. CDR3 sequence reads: CASTSSGFYGYTF. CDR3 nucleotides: TGTGCCAGTACCTCATCAGGGTTCTATGGCTACACCTTC.

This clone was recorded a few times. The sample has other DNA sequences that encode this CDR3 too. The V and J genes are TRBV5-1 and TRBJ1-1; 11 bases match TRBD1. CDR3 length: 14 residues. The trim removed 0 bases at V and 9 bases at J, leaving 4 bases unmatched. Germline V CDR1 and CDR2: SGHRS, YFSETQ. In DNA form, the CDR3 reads TGCGCCAGCAGCTTGGGGACAGGGGGCCTTCAAGCTTTCTTT. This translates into CASSLGTGGLQAFF.

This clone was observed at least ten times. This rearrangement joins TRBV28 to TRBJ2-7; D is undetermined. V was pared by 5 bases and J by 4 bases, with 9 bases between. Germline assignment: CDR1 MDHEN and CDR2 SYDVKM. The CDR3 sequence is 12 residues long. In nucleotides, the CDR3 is TGTGCCAGCAGTAAAGCCCCTTACGAGCAGTACTTC. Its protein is CASSKAPYEQYF. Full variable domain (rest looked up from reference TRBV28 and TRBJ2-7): DVKVTQSSRYLVKRTGEKVFLECVQDMDHENMFWYRQDPGLGLRLIYFSYDVKMKEKGDIPEGYSVSREKKERFSLILESASTNQTSMYLCASSKAPYEQYFGPGTRLTVT.

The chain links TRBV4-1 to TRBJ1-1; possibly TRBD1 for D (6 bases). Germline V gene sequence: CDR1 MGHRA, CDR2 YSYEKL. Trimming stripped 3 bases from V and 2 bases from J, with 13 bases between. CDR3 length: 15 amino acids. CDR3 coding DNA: TGCGCCAGCAGCCATCCGACAGGCCGTAACACTGAAGCTTTCTTT. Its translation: CASSHPTGRNTEAFF.

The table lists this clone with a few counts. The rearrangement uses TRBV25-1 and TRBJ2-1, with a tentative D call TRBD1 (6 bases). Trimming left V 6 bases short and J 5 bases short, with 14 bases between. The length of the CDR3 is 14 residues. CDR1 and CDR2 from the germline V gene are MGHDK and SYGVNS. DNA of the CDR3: TGTGCCAGCAGCTCTACAGGGTTAAACAATGAGCAGTTCTTC. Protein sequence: CASSSTGLNNEQFF.

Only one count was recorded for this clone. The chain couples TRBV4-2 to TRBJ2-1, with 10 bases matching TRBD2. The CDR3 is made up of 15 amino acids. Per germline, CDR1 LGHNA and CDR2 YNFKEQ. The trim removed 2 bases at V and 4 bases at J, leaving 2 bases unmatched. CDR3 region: CASSQSTSGYNEQFF. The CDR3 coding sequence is TGTGCCAGCAGCCAATCGACTAGCGGGTACAATGAGCAGTTCTTC.

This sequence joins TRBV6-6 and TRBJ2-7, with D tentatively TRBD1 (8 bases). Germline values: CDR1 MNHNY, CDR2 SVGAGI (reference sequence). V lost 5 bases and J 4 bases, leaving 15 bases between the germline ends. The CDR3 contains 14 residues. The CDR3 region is CASSQNRGGYEQYF. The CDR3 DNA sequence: TGTGCCAGCAGTCAGAACAGGGGGGGGTACGAGCAGTACTTC.

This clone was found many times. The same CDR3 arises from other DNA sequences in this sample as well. The CDR3 DNA follows: TGTGCCAGCAGTTTAGGGGGCGGACCTAACTATGGCTACACCTTC. Protein sequence: CASSLGGGPNYGYTF. The chain has TRBV28 and TRBJ1-2, with D perhaps matching TRBD1 (6 bases). The CDR3 is 15 residues long. Germline V gene sequence: CDR1 MDHEN, CDR2 SYDVKM. V dropped 2 bases and J dropped 0 bases, with 10 bases sitting between them.